The T cell receptor beta chain described here comes from a study of blood T cells in healthy people across ages. Study summary: Researchers report that template switching captured about one barcoded beta molecule per two T cells. Whole-study results and caveats: Fewer expanded clones and more diversity marked long-lived versus aged donors. Getting older went along with TCR beta diversity per million T cells dropping roughly linearly.

The CDR3 contains 14 residues. Germline lookup yields CDR1 SEHNR and CDR2 FQNEAQ (reference sequence). V lost 5 bases and J lost 3, with 13 bases in between. Extractions gave at least 5.5 micrograms of total RNA per sample. This clonotype occurred a few times. The antigen remains undetermined. Alongside a J-beta primer mix, a sample-barcoded 5' primer served in a second PCR lasting roughly 6 to 11 cycles. TCRdb re-analysed the 5' RACE reads in MiXCR, keeping a single row per CDR3 protein. The table has roughly 1.6 million distinct CDR3 sequences, roughly a third seen once; the top ten hold approximately 10%.

This chain links TRBV7-9 with TRBJ1-2, with D perhaps matching TRBD1 (6 bases). What was sequenced was blood. This sequence originates from a woman aged 30 to 39 in good health. The CDR3 DNA sequence: TGTGCCAGCAGCCGGATCAGGGGCGACTATGGCTACACCTTC. As protein: CASSRIRGDYGYTF.